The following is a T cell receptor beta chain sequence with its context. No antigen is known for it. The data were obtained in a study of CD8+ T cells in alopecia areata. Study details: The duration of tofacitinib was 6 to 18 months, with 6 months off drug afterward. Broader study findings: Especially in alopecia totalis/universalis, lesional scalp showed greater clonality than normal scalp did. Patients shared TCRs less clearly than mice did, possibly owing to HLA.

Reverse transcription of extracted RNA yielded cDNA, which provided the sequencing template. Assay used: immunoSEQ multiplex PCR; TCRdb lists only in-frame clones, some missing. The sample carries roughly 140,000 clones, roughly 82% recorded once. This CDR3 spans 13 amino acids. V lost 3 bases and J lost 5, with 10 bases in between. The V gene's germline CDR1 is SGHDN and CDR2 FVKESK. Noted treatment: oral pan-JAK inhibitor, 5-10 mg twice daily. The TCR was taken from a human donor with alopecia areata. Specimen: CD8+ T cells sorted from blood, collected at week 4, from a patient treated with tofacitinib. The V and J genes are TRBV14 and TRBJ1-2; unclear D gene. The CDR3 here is CASSQVDGYGYTF. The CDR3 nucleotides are TGTGCCAGCAGCCAGGTGGATGGGTATGGCTACACCTTC.